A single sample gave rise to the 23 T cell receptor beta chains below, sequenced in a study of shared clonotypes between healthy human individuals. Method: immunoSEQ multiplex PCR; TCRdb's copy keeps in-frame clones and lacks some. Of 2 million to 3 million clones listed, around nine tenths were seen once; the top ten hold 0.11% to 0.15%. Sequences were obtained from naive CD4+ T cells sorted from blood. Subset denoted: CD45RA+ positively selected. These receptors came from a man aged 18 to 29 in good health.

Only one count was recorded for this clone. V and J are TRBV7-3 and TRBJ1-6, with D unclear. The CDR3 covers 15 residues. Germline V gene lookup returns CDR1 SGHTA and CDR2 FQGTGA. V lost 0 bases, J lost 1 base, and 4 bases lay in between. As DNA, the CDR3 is TGTGCCAGCAGCTTAACAGGGTCCTATAATTCACCCCTCCACTTT. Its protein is CASSLTGSYNSPLHF.

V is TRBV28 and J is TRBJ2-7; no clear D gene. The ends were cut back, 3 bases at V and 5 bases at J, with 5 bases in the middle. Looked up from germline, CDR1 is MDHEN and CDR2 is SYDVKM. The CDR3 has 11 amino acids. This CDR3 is CASSFSHEQYF. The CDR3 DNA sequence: TGTGCCAGCAGTTTTTCCCACGAGCAGTACTTC.

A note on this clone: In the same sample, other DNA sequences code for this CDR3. Written as DNA, the CDR3 is TGCGCCAGCAGCTTGGCCTACGGCAGCTCCTACAATGAGCAGTTCTTC. This gives the protein CASSLAYGSSYNEQFF. The chain carries TRBV5-1 and TRBJ2-1, with unresolved D. The germline V gene has CDR1 SGHRS and CDR2 YFSETQ. This CDR3 region has 16 residues. Trimming took 0 bases from V and 0 from J, leaving 10 bases between them.

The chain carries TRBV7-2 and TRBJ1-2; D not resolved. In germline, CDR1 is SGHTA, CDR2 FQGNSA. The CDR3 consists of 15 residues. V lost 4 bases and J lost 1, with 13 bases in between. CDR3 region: CASSSISLGNYGYTF. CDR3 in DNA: TGTGCCAGCAGCTCGATCTCCCTGGGTAACTATGGCTACACCTTC.

This CDR3 is CASSFSDSSNQPQHF. The CDR3 nucleotides are TGTGCCAGCAGCTTTTCGGACTCAAGCAATCAGCCCCAGCATTTT. The gene calls are TRBV5-6 and TRBJ1-5; D gene unclear. V dropped 2 bases and J dropped 1 base, with 10 bases sitting between them. The germline V gene encodes CDR1 SGHDT and CDR2 YYEEEE. The CDR3 spans 15 residues.

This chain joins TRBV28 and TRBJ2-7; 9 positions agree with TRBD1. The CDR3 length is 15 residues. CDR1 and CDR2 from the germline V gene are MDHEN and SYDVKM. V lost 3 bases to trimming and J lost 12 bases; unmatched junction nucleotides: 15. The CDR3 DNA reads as TGTGCCAGCAGTTTGGGGACCCCGGGACAGGGTAAAGGGTACTTC. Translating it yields CASSLGTPGQGKGYF. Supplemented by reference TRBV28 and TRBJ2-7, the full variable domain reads DVKVTQSSRYLVKRTGEKVFLECVQDMDHENMFWYRQDPGLGLRLIYFSYDVKMKEKGDIPEGYSVSREKKERFSLILESASTNQTSMYLCASSLGTPGQGKGYFGPGTRLTVT.

This CDR3 reads CASSLLSGQIYEQYF. CDR3 DNA: TGCGCCAGCAGCTTGCTTTCGGGACAGATCTACGAGCAGTACTTC. This chain links TRBV5-1 with TRBJ2-7; TRBD1 matches 7 bases. CDR1 and CDR2 (germline): SGHRS, YFSETQ. The length of the CDR3 is 15 residues. V was clipped by 1 base and J by 3 bases; unmatched bases: 7.

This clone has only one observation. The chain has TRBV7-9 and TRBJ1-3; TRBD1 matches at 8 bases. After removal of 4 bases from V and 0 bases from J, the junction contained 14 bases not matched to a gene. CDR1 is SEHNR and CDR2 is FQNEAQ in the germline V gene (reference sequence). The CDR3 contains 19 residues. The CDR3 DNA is TGTGCCAGCAGCTCCGGGACAGGAGCTGGAAGGAGCTCTGGAAACACCATATATTTT. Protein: CASSSGTGAGRSSGNTIYF.

As DNA, the CDR3 is TGCGCCAGCAGCAAGACTAGCGGGAGGGCCCCCGGGGAGCTGTTTTTT. It yields the protein CASSKTSGRAPGELFF. The rearrangement joins TRBV4-1 to TRBJ2-2; 14 bases line up with TRBD2. This CDR3 is built from 16 residues. The trim removed 5 bases at V and 6 bases at J, leaving 5 bases unmatched. Germline assignment: CDR1 MGHRA and CDR2 YSYEKL.

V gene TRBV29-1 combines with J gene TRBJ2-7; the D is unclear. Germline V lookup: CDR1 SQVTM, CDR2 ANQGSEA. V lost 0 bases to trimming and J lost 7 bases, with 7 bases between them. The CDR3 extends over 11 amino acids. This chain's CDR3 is CSVEERNEQYF. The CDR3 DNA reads TGCAGCGTTGAAGAACGGAATGAGCAGTACTTC.

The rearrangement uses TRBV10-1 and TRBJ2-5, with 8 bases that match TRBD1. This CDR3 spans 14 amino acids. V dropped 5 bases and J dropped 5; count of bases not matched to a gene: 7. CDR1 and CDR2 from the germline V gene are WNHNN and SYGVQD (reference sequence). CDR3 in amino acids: CASSPGQEGETQYF. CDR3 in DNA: TGCGCCAGCAGTCCGGGACAGGAAGGGGAGACCCAGTACTTC.

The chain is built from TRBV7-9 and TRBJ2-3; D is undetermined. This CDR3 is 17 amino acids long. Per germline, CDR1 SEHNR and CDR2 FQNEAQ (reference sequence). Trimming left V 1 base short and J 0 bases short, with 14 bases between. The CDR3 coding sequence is TGTGCCAGCAGCTTAGGCCTAAGGGCTAATAGCACAGATACGCAGTATTTT. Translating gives CASSLGLRANSTDTQYF.

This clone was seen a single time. In DNA form, the CDR3 reads TGTGCCAGTACAGGGAGAGATACGCAGTATTTT. Its translation is CASTGRDTQYF. The chain carries TRBV28 and TRBJ2-3; D perhaps matches TRBD1 (6 bases). The V gene lost 9 bases and the J gene lost 5 bases, with 9 bases spanning the gap. The CDR3 is 11 residues long. Germline CDR1 is MDHEN and CDR2 is SYDVKM. Combining the CDR3 with reference TRBV28 and TRBJ2-3 gives the whole variable domain DVKVTQSSRYLVKRTGEKVFLECVQDMDHENMFWYRQDPGLGLRLIYFSYDVKMKEKGDIPEGYSVSREKKERFSLILESASTNQTSMYLCASTGRDTQYFGPGTRLTVL.

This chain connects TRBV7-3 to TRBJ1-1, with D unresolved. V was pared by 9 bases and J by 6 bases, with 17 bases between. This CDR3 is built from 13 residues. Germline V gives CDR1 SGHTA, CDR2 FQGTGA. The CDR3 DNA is TGTGCCAGGCAGAGGATAGAAGGGCCTGAAGCTTTCTTT. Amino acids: CARQRIEGPEAFF.

The chain's CDR3 is CASSSPGSQPQHF. In DNA, the CDR3 is TGTGCCAGCAGCTCTCCAGGGTCTCAGCCCCAGCATTTT. The rearrangement joins TRBV7-8 to TRBJ1-5, with D tentatively TRBD1 (5 bases). V was shortened by 4 bases and J by 6 bases, with 10 bases between the two germline ends. The CDR3 runs 13 residues. In germline, CDR1 is SGHVS, CDR2 FQNEAQ.

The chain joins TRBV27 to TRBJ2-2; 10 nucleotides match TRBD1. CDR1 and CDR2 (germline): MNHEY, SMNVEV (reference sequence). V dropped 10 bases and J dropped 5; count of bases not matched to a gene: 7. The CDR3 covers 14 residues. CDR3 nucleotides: TGTGCCACCCGACAGGGGGCGACGACCGGGGAGCTGTTTTTT. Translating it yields CATRQGATTGELFF.

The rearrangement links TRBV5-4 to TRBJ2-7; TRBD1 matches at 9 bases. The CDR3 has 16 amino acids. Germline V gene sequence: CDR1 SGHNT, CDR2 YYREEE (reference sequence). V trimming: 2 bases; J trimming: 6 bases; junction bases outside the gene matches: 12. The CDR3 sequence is CASSLDRTGQGTEQYF. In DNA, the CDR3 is TGTGCCAGCAGCTTAGATAGAACGGGACAGGGTACCGAGCAGTACTTC.

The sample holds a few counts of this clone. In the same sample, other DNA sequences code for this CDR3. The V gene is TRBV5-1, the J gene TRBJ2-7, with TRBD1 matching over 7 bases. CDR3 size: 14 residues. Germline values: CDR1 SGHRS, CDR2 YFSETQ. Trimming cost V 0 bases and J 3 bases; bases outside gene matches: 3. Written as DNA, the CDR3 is TGCGCCAGCAGCTTGGGACAGGGAAACTACGAGCAGTACTTC. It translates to CASSLGQGNYEQYF.

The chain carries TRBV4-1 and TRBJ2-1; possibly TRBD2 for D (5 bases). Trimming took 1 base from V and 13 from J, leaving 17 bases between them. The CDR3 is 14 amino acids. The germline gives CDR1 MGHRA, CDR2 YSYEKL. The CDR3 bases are TGCGCCAGCAGCCAAGCCGAGGGAGCCATATCTCAGTTCTTC. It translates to CASSQAEGAISQFF.

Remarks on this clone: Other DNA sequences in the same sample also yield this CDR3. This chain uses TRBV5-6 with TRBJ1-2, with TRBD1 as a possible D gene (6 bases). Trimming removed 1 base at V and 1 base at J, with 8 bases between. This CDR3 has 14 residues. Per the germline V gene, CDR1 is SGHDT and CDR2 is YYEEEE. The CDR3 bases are TGTGCCAGCAGCTTGCGGACAGTTAACTATGGCTACACCTTC. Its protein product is CASSLRTVNYGYTF.

The CDR3 DNA is TGCGCCAGCAGCTTTAGGAGCAATCAGCCCCAGCATTTT. Its protein product is CASSFRSNQPQHF. The chain carries TRBV5-1 and TRBJ1-5; no firm D call. This CDR3 region has 13 residues. Trimming stripped 2 bases from V and 1 base from J, with 4 bases between. Germline-derived CDR1 and CDR2 are SGHRS and YFSETQ. The variable domain in full, completed from reference TRBV5-1 and TRBJ1-5, reads KAGVTQTPRYLIKTRGQQVTLSCSPISGHRSVSWYQQTPGQGLQFLFEYFSETQRNKGNFPGRFSGRQFSNSRSEMNVSTLELGDSALYLCASSFRSNQPQHFGDGTRLSIL.

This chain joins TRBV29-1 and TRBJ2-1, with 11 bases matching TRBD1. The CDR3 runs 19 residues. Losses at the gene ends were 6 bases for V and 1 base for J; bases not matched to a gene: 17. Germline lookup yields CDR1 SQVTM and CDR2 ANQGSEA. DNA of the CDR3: TGCAGCGTCTCCGGGACAGGGGGGGATTACGGGAGTTCCTACAATGAGCAGTTCTTC. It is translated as CSVSGTGGDYGSSYNEQFF.

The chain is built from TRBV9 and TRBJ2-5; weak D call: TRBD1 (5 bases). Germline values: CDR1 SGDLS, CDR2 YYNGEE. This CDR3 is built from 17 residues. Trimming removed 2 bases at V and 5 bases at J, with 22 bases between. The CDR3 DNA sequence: TGTGCCAGCAGCGTTTTCAAAGGGGCCACCATTCCGGAGACCCAGTACTTC. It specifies CASSVFKGATIPETQYF.